These 13 T cell receptor beta chains originate from one sample sequenced in a study of T cells in Graves' hyperthyroidism and ophthalmopathy. The TCR beta CDR3 regions underwent amplification using RNA transcripts as the source. HTBI primers drove first-round RT-PCR of the TCR CDR3. In TCRdb, the multiplex PCR reads were re-called with MiXCR into one record per CDR3 protein. This sample yields more than 500,000 distinct CDR3 sequences, of which 46% are seen a single time; about 45% belongs to the top ten. The sequenced material came from peripheral blood or thyroid tissue (not recorded which). The receptors originated from an adult woman with Graves' disease, either hyperthyroidism or ophthalmopathy (not recorded which).

V gene TRBV2 combines with J gene TRBJ2-5; tentative D call: TRBD2 (7 bases). This CDR3 comprises 14 residues. Germline V gene lookup returns CDR1 SNHLY and CDR2 FYNNEI. V lost 3 bases, J lost 2 bases, and 10 bases lay in between. In DNA, the CDR3 is TGTGCCAGCAGTGACGCGGGGGCACAAGAGACCCAGTACTTC. This codes for CASSDAGAQETQYF.

The rearrangement joins TRBV7-3 to TRBJ1-6; 9 bases line up with TRBD1. Looked up from germline, CDR1 is SGHTA and CDR2 is FQGTGA. J lost 5 bases, V lost 5 bases, and 4 bases had no gene match. This CDR3 is built from 15 residues. The CDR3 region has the DNA TGTGCCAGCAGCCAAAGGACAGGGGATAATTCACCCCTCCACTTT. This translates into CASSQRTGDNSPLHF.

CDR3 loop: CSAEPGQGLDEQYF. CDR3 sequence (DNA): TGCAGTGCTGAGCCGGGACAGGGTCTCGACGAGCAGTACTTC. V gene TRBV20-1 combines with J gene TRBJ2-7, with TRBD1 identical over 9 bases. V lost 5 bases and J lost 5; bases outside the gene matches: 10. The CDR3 is 14 amino acids. In germline, CDR1 is DFQATT, CDR2 SNEGSKA (reference sequence).

This clonotype came up many times. This chain links TRBV3-1 with TRBJ2-2; D gene ambiguous. This CDR3 comprises 16 residues. Looked up from germline, CDR1 is LGHDT and CDR2 is YNNKEL (reference sequence). The V and J ends lost 2 bases and 4 bases respectively, with 14 bases between them. The CDR3 nucleotides are TGTGCCAGCAGCCAACGGGCGAGCACGAGCACCGGGGAGCTGTTTTTT. This encodes CASSQRASTSTGELFF. Looking up the rest from reference TRBV3-1 and TRBJ2-2 gives the full variable domain: DTAVSQTPKYLVTQMGNDKSIKCEQNLGHDTMYWYKQDSKKFLKIMFSYNNKELIINETVPNRFSPKSPDKAHLNLHINSLELGDSAVYFCASSQRASTSTGELFFGEGSRLTVL.

This chain uses TRBV7-9 with TRBJ2-7; 8 nucleotides agree with TRBD1. The CDR3 covers 12 residues. Losses at the gene ends were 8 bases for V and 5 bases for J; bases not matched to a gene: 5. CDR1 is SEHNR, CDR2 FQNEAQ, per germline (reference sequence). The CDR3 DNA is TGTGCCAGCGGAACAGGGGGGAACGAGCAGTACTTC. Translated, it gives CASGTGGNEQYF.

The chain carries TRBV2 and TRBJ2-7; D perhaps matches TRBD1 (5 bases). Trimming cost V 1 base and J 7 bases, with 14 bases left between them. Germline CDR1 reads SNHLY; CDR2 reads FYNNEI. CDR3 length: 14 amino acids. As DNA, the CDR3 is TGTGCCAGCAGTGAAGAGGGGCCCTGGAGTGAGCAGTACTTC. Its translation: CASSEEGPWSEQYF. The full variable domain, in which reference TRBV2 and TRBJ2-7 provide the parts outside the CDR3, is EPEVTQTPSHQVTQMGQEVILRCVPISNHLYFYWYRQILGQKVEFLVSFYNNEISEKSEIFDDQFSVERPDGSNFTLKIRSTKLEDSAMYFCASSEEGPWSEQYFGPGTRLTVT.

This clonotype has a count of ten or more. This sequence joins TRBV7-2 and TRBJ2-7; D might be TRBD1 (5 bases). The CDR3 has 14 residues. Trimming cost V 5 bases and J 2 bases, with 13 bases left between them. Germline V gene sequence: CDR1 SGHTA, CDR2 FQGNSA. CDR3 amino acids: CASSPGRGPYEQYF. CDR3 sequence (DNA): TGTGCCAGCAGCCCCGGTAGGGGCCCCTACGAGCAGTACTTC. The whole variable domain, remainder taken from reference TRBV7-2 and TRBJ2-7, is GAGVSQSPSNKVTEKGKDVELRCDPISGHTALYWYRQSLGQGLEFLIYFQGNSAPDKSGLPSDRFSAERTGGSVSTLTIQRTQQEDSAVYLCASSPGRGPYEQYFGPGTRLTVT.

V usage is TRBV5-6 and J usage is TRBJ2-2; 7 nucleotides match TRBD1. The CDR3 length is 19 residues. Germline V gene sequence: CDR1 SGHDT, CDR2 YYEEEE. V lost 4 bases, J lost 3 bases, and 18 bases stayed unmatched. The DNA for the CDR3 is TGTGCCAGCAGCCTCGCCTTAACCCAACAGGGGCGGGACACCGGGGAGCTGTTTTTT. Translating it yields CASSLALTQQGRDTGELFF.

In its sample, this clonotype was seen once. The rearrangement links TRBV2 to TRBJ2-6; a weak D match, TRBD1 (5 bases). Trimming shortened V by 5 bases and J by 1 base, and 9 bases separated the two germline ends. Germline CDR1 SNHLY, CDR2 FYNNEI. The CDR3 runs 15 residues. CDR3 sequence: CASSYRPSGANVLTF. In nucleotides, the CDR3 is TGTGCCAGCAGTTACAGGCCTTCTGGGGCCAACGTCCTGACTTTC.

This clonotype was observed many times. This sequence joins TRBV5-4 and TRBJ2-5; 11 bases fit TRBD2. The V gene's germline CDR1 is SGHNT and CDR2 YYREEE (reference sequence). The V segment lost 0 bases and the J segment 4 bases; nucleotides outside the gene matches: 5. The CDR3 loop spans 16 amino acids. The DNA of the CDR3 is TGTGCCAGCAGCTTGGTAGCGGGAGGGCCCACAGAGACCCAGTACTTC. This translates into CASSLVAGGPTETQYF.

This clonotype was picked up one time. This CDR3 fails to terminate in the conserved phenylalanine or tryptophan, so it likely reflects a read error. The DNA is omitted, as the CDR3 cannot be located on it reliably, and the CDR3 follows TCRdb's listing. The CDR3 loop reads CASSLATAYPPY. The gene calls are TRBV7-4 and TRBJ1-6. From its first to its last residue, the CDR3 has 12 amino acids. Germline loops: CDR1 SGHVT, CDR2 SQSDAQ.

The chain uses TRBV7-9 and TRBJ2-5; TRBD1 is a possible D gene (8 bases). Germline CDR1 and CDR2: SEHNR and FQNEAQ (reference sequence). This CDR3 spans 14 amino acids. The ends were cut back, 5 bases at V and 4 bases at J, with 14 bases in the middle. The CDR3 protein is CASSQQGGRETQYF. The CDR3 DNA follows: TGTGCCAGCAGCCAACAGGGGGGGAGAGAGACCCAGTACTTC.

The chain uses TRBV4-2 and TRBJ2-7; D ambiguous. The CDR3 length is 13 residues. The germline gives CDR1 LGHNA, CDR2 YNFKEQ. The germline V and J ends were trimmed by 4 bases and 6 bases, with 13 bases remaining between them. The CDR3 DNA reads as TGTGCCAGCAGCCCCCCCACCCTGGGCGAGCAGTACTTC. Protein product: CASSPPTLGEQYF.